This T cell receptor beta chain was captured in a study of blood T cell repertoires in COVID-19. Across the study: Specimens from acute and convalescent COVID-19 originated in the United States, Italy and Spain. T cells, B-cell-depleted T cells, or PBMCs supplied cDNA or gDNA.

There are 15 residues in the CDR3. The germline V and J ends were trimmed by 0 bases and 6 bases, with 14 bases remaining between them. Germline lookup yields CDR1 MNHEY and CDR2 SVGAGI. In the original workflow: Estimation of nucleated cell counts was performed using reference gene primer amplification. TCRdb keeps only in-frame clones here, not all; method: immunoSEQ multiplex PCR. V and J calls and clone size are as listed in that table; D and trimming were resolved from the DNA. The sample lists around 180,000 clones, 84% occurring once. This receptor was obtained from a human donor in a cohort sampled during active COVID-19. The gene calls are TRBV6-5 and TRBJ1-1; a weak D match, TRBD1 (5 bases). Sequencing used peripheral blood. The CDR3 coding sequence is TGTGCCAGCAGTTACTCTGCGGCAGGGTATCCTGAAGCTTTCTTT. This translates into CASSYSAAGYPEAFF.